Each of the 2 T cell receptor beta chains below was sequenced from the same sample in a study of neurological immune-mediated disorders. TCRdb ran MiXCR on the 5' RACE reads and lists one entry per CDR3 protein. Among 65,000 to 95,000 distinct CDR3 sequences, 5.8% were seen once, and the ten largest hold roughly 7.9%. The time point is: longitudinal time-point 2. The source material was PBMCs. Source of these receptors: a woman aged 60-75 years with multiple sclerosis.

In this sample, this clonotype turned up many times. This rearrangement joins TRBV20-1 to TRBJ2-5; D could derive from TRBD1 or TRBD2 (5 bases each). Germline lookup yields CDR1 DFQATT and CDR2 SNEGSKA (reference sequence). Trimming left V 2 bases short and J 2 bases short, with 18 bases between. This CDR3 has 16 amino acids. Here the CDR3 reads CSARPLSRGSQETQYF. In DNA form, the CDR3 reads TGCAGTGCTAGACCCCTTTCTCGGGGCTCACAAGAGACCCAGTACTTC.

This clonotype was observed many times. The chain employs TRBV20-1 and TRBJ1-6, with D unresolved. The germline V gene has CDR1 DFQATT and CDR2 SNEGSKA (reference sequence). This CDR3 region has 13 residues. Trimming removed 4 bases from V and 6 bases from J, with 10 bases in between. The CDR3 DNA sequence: TGCAGTGCTAAACCCGGGAGTAATTCACCCCTCCACTTT. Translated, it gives CSAKPGSNSPLHF.